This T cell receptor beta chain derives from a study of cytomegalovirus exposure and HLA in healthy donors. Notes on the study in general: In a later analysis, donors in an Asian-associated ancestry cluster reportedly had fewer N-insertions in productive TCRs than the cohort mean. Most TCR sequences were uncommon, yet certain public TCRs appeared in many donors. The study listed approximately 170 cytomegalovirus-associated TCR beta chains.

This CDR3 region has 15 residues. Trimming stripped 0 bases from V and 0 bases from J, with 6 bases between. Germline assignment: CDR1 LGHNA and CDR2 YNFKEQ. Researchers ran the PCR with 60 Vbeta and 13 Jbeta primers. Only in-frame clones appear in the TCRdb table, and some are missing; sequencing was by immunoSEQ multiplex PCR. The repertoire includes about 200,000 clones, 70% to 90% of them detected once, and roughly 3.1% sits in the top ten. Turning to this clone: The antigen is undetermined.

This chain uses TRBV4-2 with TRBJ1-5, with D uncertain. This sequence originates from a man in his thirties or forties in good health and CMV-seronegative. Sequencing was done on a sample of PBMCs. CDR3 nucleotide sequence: TGTGCCAGCAGCCAAGAACACTATAGCAATCAGCCCCAGCATTTT. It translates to CASSQEHYSNQPQHF.